This T cell receptor beta chain was captured in a study of T cell clones after liver transplantation. Findings of the study overall: Rather than being deleted, graft donor-reactive T cells may have moved into the graft.

Proliferating CFSE-low MLR cells were sequenced to define alloreactive TCRbeta sequences. Pre-transplant recipient cells responded to graft donor PBMCs, splenocytes, lymph-node cells, or third-party PBMCs. The CDR3 extends over 12 amino acids. V was shortened by 4 bases and J by 6 bases, with 9 bases between the two germline ends. Looked up from germline, CDR1 is LNHDA and CDR2 is SQIVND (reference sequence). Clones were read by immunoSEQ multiplex PCR, and TCRdb kept only the in-frame ones, dropping some. The sample holds a few thousand clones, over 25% seen once. This clone ranks as medium-sized. Antigen specificity is unknown.

The V and J genes are TRBV19 and TRBJ1-2; D is undetermined. The sequence was collected from a human patient who received a liver transplant. T cells may partly derive from the graft donor. The sequencing sample was made of CD4+ T cells from cultured PBMCs. The CDR3 DNA follows: TGTGCCAGTAGTAGGTGGGCGGATGGCTACACCTTC. It codes for CASSRWADGYTF.